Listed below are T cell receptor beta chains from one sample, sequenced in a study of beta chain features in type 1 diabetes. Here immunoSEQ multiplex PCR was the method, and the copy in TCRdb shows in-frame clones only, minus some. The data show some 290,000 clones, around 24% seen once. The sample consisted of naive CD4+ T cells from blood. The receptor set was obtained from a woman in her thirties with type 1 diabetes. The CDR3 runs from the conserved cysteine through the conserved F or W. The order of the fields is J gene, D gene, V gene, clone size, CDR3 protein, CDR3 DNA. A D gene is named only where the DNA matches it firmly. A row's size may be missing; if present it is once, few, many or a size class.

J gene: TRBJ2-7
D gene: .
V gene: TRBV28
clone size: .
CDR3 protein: CASSLPRQFSYEQYF
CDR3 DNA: TGTGCCAGCAGCCTCCCTAGACAGTTCTCCTACGAGCAGTACTTC

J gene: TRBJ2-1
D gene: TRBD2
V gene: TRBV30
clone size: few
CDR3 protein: CAWGGLAGGREKFF
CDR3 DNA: TGTGCCTGGGGTGGACTAGCGGGAGGGAGGGAAAAGTTCTTC

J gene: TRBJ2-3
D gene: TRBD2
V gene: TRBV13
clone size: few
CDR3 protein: CASSLTSGIGDTQYF
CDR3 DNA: TGTGCCAGCAGCTTAACTAGCGGGATTGGAGATACGCAGTATTTT

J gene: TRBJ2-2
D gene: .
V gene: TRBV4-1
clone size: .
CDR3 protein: CASRSARYTGELFF
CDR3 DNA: TGCGCCAGCCGCTCTGCCAGATACACCGGGGAGCTGTTTTTT

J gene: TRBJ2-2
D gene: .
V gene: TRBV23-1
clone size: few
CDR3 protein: CASSQSGANTGELFF
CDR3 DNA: TGCGCCAGCAGTCAATCAGGGGCCAACACCGGGGAGCTGTTTTTT

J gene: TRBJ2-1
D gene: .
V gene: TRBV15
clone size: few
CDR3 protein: CATSSAKWGERLEQFF
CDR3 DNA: TGTGCCACCAGCAGTGCAAAGTGGGGGGAGAGGCTCGAGCAGTTCTTC

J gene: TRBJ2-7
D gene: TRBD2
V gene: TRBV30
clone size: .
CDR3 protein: CAWTELAGGIHEQYF
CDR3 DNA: TGTGCCTGGACCGAACTAGCGGGAGGGATCCACGAGCAGTACTTC

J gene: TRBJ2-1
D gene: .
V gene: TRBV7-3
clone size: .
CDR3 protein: CASSLGSFSYNEQFF
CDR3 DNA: TGTGCCAGCAGCTTAGGCAGTTTCTCCTACAATGAGCAGTTCTTC

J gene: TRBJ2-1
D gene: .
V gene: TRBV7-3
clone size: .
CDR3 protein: CASSPSGAYNEQFF
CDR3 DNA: TGTGCCAGCAGCCCAAGCGGAGCCTACAATGAGCAGTTCTTC

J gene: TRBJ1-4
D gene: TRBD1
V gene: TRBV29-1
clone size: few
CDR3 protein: CSVEGQGNEKLFF
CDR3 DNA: TGCAGCGTTGAAGGACAGGGGAATGAAAAACTGTTTTTT

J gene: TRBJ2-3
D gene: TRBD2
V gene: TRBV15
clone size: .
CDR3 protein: CATSRKTSASTDTQYF
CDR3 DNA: TGTGCCACCAGCAGAAAAACTAGCGCTAGCACAGATACGCAGTATTTT

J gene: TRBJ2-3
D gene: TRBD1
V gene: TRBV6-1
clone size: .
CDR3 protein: CASSDRQGSTDTQYF
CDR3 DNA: TGTGCCAGCAGTGATAGACAGGGTAGCACAGATACGCAGTATTTT

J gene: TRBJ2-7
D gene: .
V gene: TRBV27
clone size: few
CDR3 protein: CASSSLYSSYEQYF
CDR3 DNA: TGTGCCAGCAGTTCTCTTTACAGCTCCTACGAGCAGTACTTC

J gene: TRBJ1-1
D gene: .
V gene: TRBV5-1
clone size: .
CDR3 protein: CASRPQGNTEAFF
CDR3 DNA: TGCGCCAGCAGACCCCAGGGGAACACTGAAGCTTTCTTT

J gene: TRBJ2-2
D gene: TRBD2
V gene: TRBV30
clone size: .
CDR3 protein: CAGDSGLAESANTGELFF
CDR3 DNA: TGTGCCGGGGACTCGGGACTAGCGGAGTCGGCGAACACCGGGGAGCTGTTTTTT

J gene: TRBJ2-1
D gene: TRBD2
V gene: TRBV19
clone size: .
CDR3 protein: CASSIDLRRGTSGPRGEQFF
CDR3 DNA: TGTGCCAGTAGTATAGACCTCCGTCGGGGGACTAGCGGGCCTCGCGGTGAGCAGTTCTTC

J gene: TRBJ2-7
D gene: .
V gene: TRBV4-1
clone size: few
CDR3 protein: CASSRPSEYEQYF
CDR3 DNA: TGCGCCAGCAGCCGGCCATCGGAGTACGAGCAGTACTTC

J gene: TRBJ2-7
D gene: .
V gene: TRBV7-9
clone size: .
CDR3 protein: CASSSPATGTYEQYF
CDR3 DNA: TGTGCCAGCAGCTCACCGGCGACAGGGACTTACGAGCAGTACTTC

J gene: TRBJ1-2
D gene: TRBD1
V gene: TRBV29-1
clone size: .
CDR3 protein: CSYLRDRGQRGYTF
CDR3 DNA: TGCAGCTATCTCCGGGACAGGGGGCAGCGCGGCTACACCTTC

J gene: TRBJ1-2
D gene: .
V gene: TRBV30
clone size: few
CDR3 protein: CAWSGGNYGYTF
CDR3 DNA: TGTGCCTGGTCGGGGGGGAACTATGGCTACACCTTC

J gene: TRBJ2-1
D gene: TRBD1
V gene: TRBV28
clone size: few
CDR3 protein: CASTQDRVGQFF
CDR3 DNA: TGTGCCAGCACCCAAGACAGGGTTGGGCAGTTCTTC

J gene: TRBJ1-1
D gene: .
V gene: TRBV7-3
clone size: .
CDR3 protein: CASSNPGFEAFF
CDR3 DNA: TGTGCCAGCAGCAACCCAGGGTTTGAAGCTTTCTTT

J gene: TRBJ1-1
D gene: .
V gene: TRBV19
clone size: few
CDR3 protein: CASSIGHGTEAFF
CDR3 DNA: TGTGCCAGTAGTATTGGCCACGGGACTGAAGCTTTCTTT

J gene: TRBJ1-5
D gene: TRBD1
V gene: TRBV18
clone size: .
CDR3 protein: CASSQQQGNQPQHF
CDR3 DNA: TGTGCCAGCTCACAACAACAGGGGAATCAGCCCCAGCATTTT

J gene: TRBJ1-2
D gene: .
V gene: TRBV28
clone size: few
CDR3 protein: CASSWATRNGYTF
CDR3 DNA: TGTGCCAGCAGTTGGGCTACCCGAAATGGCTACACCTTC

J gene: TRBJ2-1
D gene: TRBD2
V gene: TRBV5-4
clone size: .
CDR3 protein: CASSLGLAGVNEQFF
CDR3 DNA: TGTGCCAGCAGCCTGGGACTAGCGGGAGTAAATGAGCAGTTCTTC

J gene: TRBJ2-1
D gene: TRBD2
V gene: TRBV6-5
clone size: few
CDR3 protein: CASSLGLAGENEQFF
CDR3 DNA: TGTGCCAGCAGTCTGGGACTAGCGGGAGAGAATGAGCAGTTCTTC

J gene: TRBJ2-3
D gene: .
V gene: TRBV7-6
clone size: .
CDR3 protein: CASSLSRADTQYF
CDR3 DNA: TGTGCCAGCAGCTTAAGCAGGGCAGATACGCAGTATTTT

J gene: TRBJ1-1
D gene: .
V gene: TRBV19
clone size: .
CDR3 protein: CASNRQPNTEAFF
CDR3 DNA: TGTGCCAGTAACCGACAACCGAACACTGAAGCTTTCTTT